A selection of T cell receptor beta chains follows, all from one sample in a study of blood T cell repertoires in COVID-19. Method: immunoSEQ multiplex PCR; TCRdb's copy keeps in-frame clones and lacks some. Of 150,000 to 190,000 clones in the sample, about four fifths are singletons; the top ten hold under 0.75%. Material for sequencing was peripheral blood. The receptors shown here come from a man in his 60s with acute or convalescent COVID-19. Each CDR3 is given with its conserved first and last residue. Fields, in order: J gene, clone size, V gene, D gene, CDR3 DNA, CDR3 protein. D genes are given only for firm matches. Clone size is not always given. Where it is, it says once, few, many or a class for expanded clones.

j_call: TRBJ2-1
clone_size: .
v_call: TRBV5-1
d_call: TRBD1
cdr3_nt: TGCGCCAGCAGCAACCGGGACAGGGGCTACAATGAGCAGTTCTTC
cdr3_aa: CASSNRDRGYNEQFF

j_call: TRBJ2-2
clone_size: .
v_call: TRBV7-5
d_call: .
cdr3_nt: TGTGCCAGAAGGCACAGGGGGCCCAGCGGGGAAGGCAACACCGGGGAGCTGTTTTTT
cdr3_aa: CARRHRGPSGEGNTGELFF

j_call: TRBJ2-3
clone_size: .
v_call: TRBV15
d_call: .
cdr3_nt: TGTGCCACCAGCAGAGATCCCAAAAGCACAGATACGCAGTATTTT
cdr3_aa: CATSRDPKSTDTQYF

j_call: TRBJ1-1
clone_size: .
v_call: TRBV5-1
d_call: TRBD1
cdr3_nt: TGCGCCAGCAGCTTGGGGGACAGGGGGCAGAGCACTGAAGCTTTCTTT
cdr3_aa: CASSLGDRGQSTEAFF

j_call: TRBJ1-1
clone_size: few
v_call: TRBV20-1
d_call: TRBD1
cdr3_nt: TGCAGTGCTAGTTTCAACAGGGGGCTTATGAACACTGAAGCTTTCTTT
cdr3_aa: CSASFNRGLMNTEAFF

j_call: TRBJ2-1
clone_size: .
v_call: TRBV5-1
d_call: TRBD2
cdr3_nt: TGCGCCAGCAGCTTTTCTGGCGGGAGCTCCTACAATGAGCAGTTCTTC
cdr3_aa: CASSFSGGSSYNEQFF

j_call: TRBJ1-1
clone_size: .
v_call: TRBV19
d_call: TRBD1
cdr3_nt: TGTGCCAGTAGTGCGCCGGGACAGCCGAACACTGAAGCTTTCTTT
cdr3_aa: CASSAPGQPNTEAFF

j_call: TRBJ1-6
clone_size: .
v_call: TRBV10-3
d_call: TRBD1
cdr3_nt: TGTGCCATCAGAGGAGGGGGCGGTAATTCACCCCTCCACTTT
cdr3_aa: CAIRGGGGNSPLHF

j_call: TRBJ1-2
clone_size: .
v_call: TRBV5-5
d_call: .
cdr3_nt: TGTGCCAGCAGCTTGGGGGACACCGGGAACTATGGCTACACCTTC
cdr3_aa: CASSLGDTGNYGYTF

j_call: TRBJ2-3
clone_size: .
v_call: TRBV6-4
d_call: TRBD1
cdr3_nt: TGTGCCAGCACCGACAGGGCTACGCAGTATTTT
cdr3_aa: CASTDRATQYF

j_call: TRBJ2-1
clone_size: once
v_call: TRBV15
d_call: .
cdr3_nt: TGTGCCACCAGCAGAGAAGCGGCATCCTACAATGAGCAGTTCTTC
cdr3_aa: CATSREAASYNEQFF

j_call: TRBJ1-2
clone_size: .
v_call: TRBV7-9
d_call: .
cdr3_nt: TGTGCCAGCAGTGGTCAGGGCCGGTACTATGGCTACACCTTC
cdr3_aa: CASSGQGRYYGYTF

j_call: TRBJ2-1
clone_size: .
v_call: TRBV7-2
d_call: .
cdr3_nt: TGTGCCAGCAGCTTAAACAACGACAATGAGCAGTTCTTC
cdr3_aa: CASSLNNDNEQFF

j_call: TRBJ1-2
clone_size: .
v_call: TRBV5-1
d_call: TRBD1
cdr3_nt: TGCGCCAGCAGCTTGAGCCAGGGGGTAGACTACACCTTC
cdr3_aa: CASSLSQGVDYTF

j_call: TRBJ2-6
clone_size: once
v_call: TRBV6-5
d_call: .
cdr3_nt: TGTGCCAGCAGAGGGGCTGGGGCCAACGTCCTGACTTTC
cdr3_aa: CASRGAGANVLTF

j_call: TRBJ2-2
clone_size: .
v_call: TRBV6-2/TRBV6-3
d_call: .
cdr3_nt: TGTGCCAGCAGTTACTCGCCGCGAAAACCCACCGGGGAGCTGTTTTTT
cdr3_aa: CASSYSPRKPTGELFF

j_call: TRBJ2-7
clone_size: .
v_call: TRBV28
d_call: .
cdr3_nt: TGTGCCAGCAGTTTAGCGTTGGGGGGTCCCGGAAGCTCCTACGAGCAGTACTTC
cdr3_aa: CASSLALGGPGSSYEQYF

j_call: TRBJ1-1
clone_size: .
v_call: TRBV5-1
d_call: .
cdr3_nt: TGCGCCAGCAGCTTGACGGGGAACACTGAAGCTTTCTTT
cdr3_aa: CASSLTGNTEAFF

j_call: TRBJ1-3
clone_size: .
v_call: TRBV19
d_call: .
cdr3_nt: TGTGCCAGTAGGCCGGGAGGAGCGGGAGGAAACACCATATATTTT
cdr3_aa: CASRPGGAGGNTIYF

j_call: TRBJ1-2
clone_size: few
v_call: TRBV5-1
d_call: .
cdr3_nt: TGCGCCAGCAGCTCTGACACGTATGGCTACACCTTC
cdr3_aa: CASSSDTYGYTF

j_call: TRBJ1-2
clone_size: .
v_call: TRBV19
d_call: TRBD1
cdr3_nt: TGTGCCAGCAGGACAGGGGCCGGATTCTACACCTTC
cdr3_aa: CASRTGAGFYTF

j_call: TRBJ2-3
clone_size: .
v_call: TRBV4-2
d_call: .
cdr3_nt: TGTGCCAGCAGCCAAGATGGCACTAGTTTGGGAGATACGCAGTATTTT
cdr3_aa: CASSQDGTSLGDTQYF

j_call: TRBJ2-1
clone_size: .
v_call: TRBV7-7
d_call: .
cdr3_nt: TGTGCTAGCAGCTTTGGTTCGGCAGGCAGCTCCTACAATGAGCAGTTCTTC
cdr3_aa: CASSFGSAGSSYNEQFF

j_call: TRBJ2-3
clone_size: .
v_call: TRBV3-1/TRBV3-2
d_call: TRBD2
cdr3_nt: TGTGCCAGCAGCCTAGGGACTAGGGGACGTTCAGATACGCAGTATTTT
cdr3_aa: CASSLGTRGRSDTQYF

j_call: TRBJ1-5
clone_size: few
v_call: TRBV28
d_call: .
cdr3_nt: TGTGCCAGCAGTTCCGCCAAGGGGGTATCGAATCAGCCCCAGCATTTT
cdr3_aa: CASSSAKGVSNQPQHF

j_call: TRBJ1-2
clone_size: .
v_call: TRBV7-2
d_call: .
cdr3_nt: TGTGCCAGCAGGTTGGGTCAGGCGTACCACTATGGCTACACCTTC
cdr3_aa: CASRLGQAYHYGYTF

j_call: TRBJ1-5
clone_size: .
v_call: TRBV19
d_call: .
cdr3_nt: TGTGCCAGTAGTATGATTCAGAGCAATCAGCCCCAGCATTTT
cdr3_aa: CASSMIQSNQPQHF

j_call: TRBJ2-7
clone_size: .
v_call: TRBV7-6
d_call: .
cdr3_nt: TGTGCCAGCAGCTCCGGGCCGGAGGTTGGGGAGCAGTACTTC
cdr3_aa: CASSSGPEVGEQYF

j_call: TRBJ1-1
clone_size: .
v_call: TRBV28
d_call: TRBD1
cdr3_nt: TGTGCCAGCATCACAGGGGGCACTGAAGCTTTCTTT
cdr3_aa: CASITGGTEAFF

j_call: TRBJ1-4
clone_size: .
v_call: TRBV9
d_call: .
cdr3_nt: TGTGCCAGCAGCGGACGACAGGCCTCTCGAGCTAATGAAAAACTGTTTTTT
cdr3_aa: CASSGRQASRANEKLFF

j_call: TRBJ2-3
clone_size: .
v_call: TRBV3-1/TRBV3-2
d_call: TRBD2
cdr3_nt: TGTGCCAGCAGCCTCCTAGCGGGGGGGCAACGTACGCAGTATTTT
cdr3_aa: CASSLLAGGQRTQYF

j_call: TRBJ1-3
clone_size: .
v_call: TRBV28
d_call: TRBD1
cdr3_nt: TGTGCCAGTCAGAGTCCCCAGGGGGCGCCCGGAAACACCATATATTTT
cdr3_aa: CASQSPQGAPGNTIYF

j_call: TRBJ2-6
clone_size: .
v_call: TRBV28
d_call: .
cdr3_nt: TGTGCCAGTGGGGCCAGAGGTACTGGGGCCAACGTCCTGACTTTC
cdr3_aa: CASGARGTGANVLTF

j_call: TRBJ1-4
clone_size: few
v_call: TRBV19
d_call: .
cdr3_nt: TGTGCCAGTACCCTCGGCCGGGTTGGTGAAAAACTGTTTTTT
cdr3_aa: CASTLGRVGEKLFF

j_call: TRBJ1-2
clone_size: .
v_call: TRBV27
d_call: .
cdr3_nt: TGTGCCAGCAGTCAGGGGTGGGGGGGGGCTGACTATGGCTACACCTTC
cdr3_aa: CASSQGWGGADYGYTF

j_call: TRBJ2-1
clone_size: .
v_call: TRBV5-4
d_call: .
cdr3_nt: TGTGCCAGCAGCTTGACAGTCACCAATGAGCAGTTCTTC
cdr3_aa: CASSLTVTNEQFF

j_call: TRBJ2-1
clone_size: .
v_call: TRBV10-3
d_call: TRBD2
cdr3_nt: TGTGCCATCAGGACCTCTGAGGGGACTAGCGGGAGGGATGAGCAGTTCTTC
cdr3_aa: CAIRTSEGTSGRDEQFF

j_call: TRBJ2-5
clone_size: .
v_call: TRBV7-6
d_call: TRBD2
cdr3_nt: TGTGCCAGCAGCTTAGGCGGGGGGGCCCCAGAGACCCAGTACTTC
cdr3_aa: CASSLGGGAPETQYF

j_call: TRBJ2-7
clone_size: .
v_call: TRBV27
d_call: TRBD1
cdr3_nt: TGTGCCAGCGGACGACTTTCAGGGGGACAGGGAGCCCACGAGCAGTACTTC
cdr3_aa: CASGRLSGGQGAHEQYF

j_call: TRBJ1-6
clone_size: .
v_call: TRBV2
d_call: .
cdr3_nt: TGTGCCAGCAGAGGGGACACTTTACCCCTCCACTTT
cdr3_aa: CASRGDTLPLHF

j_call: TRBJ2-7
clone_size: .
v_call: TRBV27
d_call: .
cdr3_nt: TGTGCCAGCAGTTTATACAGGGTTGGCGAGCAGTACTTC
cdr3_aa: CASSLYRVGEQYF

j_call: TRBJ1-2
clone_size: .
v_call: TRBV10-2
d_call: TRBD1
cdr3_nt: TGCGCCAGCAGTCAGGGGGACAAGATAAGGGGCTACACCTTC
cdr3_aa: CASSQGDKIRGYTF

j_call: TRBJ2-1
clone_size: .
v_call: TRBV10-3
d_call: TRBD2
cdr3_nt: TGTGCCATCGATGAGACTAGCGGGGGCAATGAGCAGTTCTTC
cdr3_aa: CAIDETSGGNEQFF

j_call: TRBJ1-1
clone_size: .
v_call: TRBV19
d_call: .
cdr3_nt: TGTGCCAGTAGTATAGTGGCCCGCGAAGCTTTCTTT
cdr3_aa: CASSIVAREAFF

j_call: TRBJ2-5
clone_size: .
v_call: TRBV4-1
d_call: TRBD2
cdr3_nt: TGCGCCAGCACAAGACTAGCGGGGCAAGAGACCCAGTACTTC
cdr3_aa: CASTRLAGQETQYF

j_call: TRBJ1-1
clone_size: few
v_call: TRBV9
d_call: TRBD1
cdr3_nt: TGTGCCAGCCTCACCAGGGGGCGCGGGGACACTGAAGCTTTCTTT
cdr3_aa: CASLTRGRGDTEAFF

j_call: TRBJ2-5
clone_size: few
v_call: TRBV7-2
d_call: TRBD2
cdr3_nt: TGTGCCAGCAGCGAGCGACTAGCGGGTGCCATCGGAGAGACCCAGTACTTC
cdr3_aa: CASSERLAGAIGETQYF

j_call: TRBJ2-2
clone_size: .
v_call: TRBV4-2
d_call: .
cdr3_nt: TGTGCCAGCAGCCAAGAGCCAGCGGCGAACACCGGGGAGCTGTTTTTT
cdr3_aa: CASSQEPAANTGELFF

j_call: TRBJ1-2
clone_size: .
v_call: TRBV19
d_call: TRBD1
cdr3_nt: TGTGCCAGTGCCTCCGGGACACTCAGGGGGCAATATGGCTACACCTTC
cdr3_aa: CASASGTLRGQYGYTF

j_call: TRBJ2-1
clone_size: .
v_call: TRBV5-1
d_call: .
cdr3_nt: TGCGCCAGCAGCCCCCTCCCTGGCTCCAATGAGCAGTTCTTC
cdr3_aa: CASSPLPGSNEQFF

j_call: TRBJ1-2
clone_size: .
v_call: TRBV7-9
d_call: TRBD1
cdr3_nt: TGTGCCAGCAGCTTATTTCCGGGGGACAGGGAATATGGCTACACCTTC
cdr3_aa: CASSLFPGDREYGYTF

j_call: TRBJ2-2
clone_size: .
v_call: TRBV2
d_call: TRBD1
cdr3_nt: TGTGCCAGCAAGCCAATGCACGACAGGGGGTATACCGGGGAGCTGTTTTTT
cdr3_aa: CASKPMHDRGYTGELFF